One TCR beta chain is described in this entry. Its matching antigen is unknown. Using immunoSEQ multiplex PCR, the repertoire was profiled, and TCRdb retains in-frame clones only, with some absent. The sample has around 120,000 clones; about 85% are singletons. This record comes from a study of T cell responses to AZD1222 COVID-19 vaccine. Findings and caveats of the study: There were mostly white British donors and more females than males, and clonal diversity was possibly underestimated. Of spike-specific TCRs, nearly half reportedly target regions left unmutated in variants. Repertoire sampling happened only post peak T cell response. Following two doses of AZD1222, Spike-specific TCR breadth and depth rose.

The CDR3 has 13 amino acids. V shed 5 bases and J shed 0 bases, with 7 bases lying between them. Germline CDR1 reads MNHEY; CDR2 reads SMNVEV (reference sequence). The input for sequencing was peripheral blood, taken 28 days after the second AZD1222 dose. This chain joins TRBV27 and TRBJ2-5; the D is unclear. This TCR was sampled from an adult who received the AZD1222 COVID-19 vaccine. The CDR3 DNA reads as TGTGCCAGCAGTCCGGGCGACCAAGAGACCCAGTACTTC. Amino acids: CASSPGDQETQYF.